The clone carrying this T cell receptor beta chain was counted many times. What it binds is not known. One end of the junction fails to match germline, which may point to a read error. TCRdb re-derived calls from the 5' RACE reads in MiXCR, one entry per CDR3 protein. In the table there are tens of thousands of distinct CDR3 sequences, approximately 3.6% of which are singletons. The CDR3 consists of 13 residues. From germline, CDR1 is SEHNR and CDR2 FQNEAQ (reference sequence). The entry originates in a study of neurological immune-mediated disorders. Whole-study findings and limits: On phylogenetic grouping, the repertoires of 18 of 34 multiple sclerosis patients fell within one related-CDR3 cluster, constituting a possible signature. HTLV-1-associated myelopathy had the most TCR clonal expansion, while multiple sclerosis had the least, a level that fell below healthy controls. The multiple sclerosis repertoire cluster was not associated with any clinical or MRI feature, with the authors stating that larger cohorts are needed.

This receptor was obtained from a woman in her forties with multiple sclerosis. The chain uses TRBV7-9 and TRBJ2-5; no clear D gene. The sequenced sample consisted of CD4+ T cells from blood. CDR3 amino acids: CASSLGPQGTQYF. CDR3 bases: TGTGCCAGCAGCTTAGGGCCTCAAGGGACCCAGTACTTC. Using reference TRBV7-9 and TRBJ2-5 for the parts outside the CDR3, the full variable domain is DTGVSQNPRHKITKRGQNVTFRCDPISEHNRLYWYRQTLGQGPEFLTYFQNEAQLEKSRLLSDRFSAERPKGSFSTLEIQRTEQGDSAMYLCASSLGPQGTQYFGPGTRLLVL.